This is a list of T cell receptor beta chains from one sample in a study of blood T cell repertoires in COVID-19. TCRdb's table, derived via immunoSEQ multiplex PCR, lists solely in-frame clones and lacks some. This table holds 150,000 to 200,000 clones, approximately 83% found once. Sample: peripheral blood. The receptors were sampled from a woman aged 80 or over with active or convalescent COVID-19. Both conserved end residues are part of each CDR3. The D gene is left open where the match is weak. The listing skips clone size in some rows; elsewhere it reads once, few, many or a size class.

V	D	size	J	DNA	CDR3
TRBV7-9	.	few	TRBJ1-3	TGTGCCAGCAGCCTCCAGGGTTACTCTGGAAACACCATATATTTT	CASSLQGYSGNTIYF
TRBV4-3	.	once	TRBJ1-3	TGCGCCAGCAGCCAAGATTGGGGCAGCTACTTAAACACCATATATTTT	CASSQDWGSYLNTIYF
TRBV2	.	.	TRBJ1-6	TGTGCCAGCAGTGGGACAGCCGAAAATTCACCCCTCCACTTT	CASSGTAENSPLHF
TRBV5-1	.	.	TRBJ1-1	TGCGCCAGCAGCCAGGCCCCTGACACTGAAGCTTTCTTT	CASSQAPDTEAFF
TRBV5-1	TRBD1	.	TRBJ2-7	TGCGCCGGCAGCTTCTCCTCCCTCCGGGACAGGGGTCACGAGCAGTACTTC	CAGSFSSLRDRGHEQYF
TRBV18	TRBD1	.	TRBJ2-5	TGTGCCAGCAACAGGGGTTCGCTCCAAGAGACCCAGTACTTC	CASNRGSLQETQYF
TRBV7-2	TRBD2	.	TRBJ2-7	TGTGCCAGCAGCTCCGAGGGACTAGCTCTTGGCGAGCAGTACTTC	CASSSEGLALGEQYF
TRBV19	.	.	TRBJ1-1	TGTGCCAGTAGTATTACAGGGATCGGCGCTGAAGCTTTCTTT	CASSITGIGAEAFF
TRBV6-2/TRBV6-3	.	once	TRBJ2-7	TGTGCCAGCAGCCGTCCCGGGACTTTTATCTACGAGCAGTACTTC	CASSRPGTFIYEQYF
TRBV29-1	TRBD1	few	TRBJ1-1	TGCAGCGTTGATGGACAGGGGGGCGCTGAAGCTTTCTTT	CSVDGQGGAEAFF
TRBV6-2/TRBV6-3	TRBD2	.	TRBJ2-1	TGTGCCAGCAGCAAGCAGCTAGCGGGGGCCCAGTTCTTC	CASSKQLAGAQFF
TRBV19	TRBD1	.	TRBJ2-7	TGTGCCAGTAGTGTCGGACAGGGACCCTACGAGCAGTACTTC	CASSVGQGPYEQYF
TRBV6-5	TRBD1	once	TRBJ2-5	TGTGCCAGCAGCTCGAGACAGGGGGCGTGGGAGACCCAGTACTTC	CASSSRQGAWETQYF
TRBV9	TRBD2	many	TRBJ2-5	TGTGCCAGCAGCGTAGCTAGCGGGGGGGCAGAGACCCAGTACTTC	CASSVASGGAETQYF
TRBV19	.	few	TRBJ1-3	TGTGCCAGTAGTATTCAGGTCTCTGGAAACACCATATATTTT	CASSIQVSGNTIYF
TRBV7-8	.	.	TRBJ2-1	TGTGCCAGCAGCACGCAGGGGTTTGTCTCCTACAATGAGCAGTTCTTC	CASSTQGFVSYNEQFF
TRBV2	.	once	TRBJ1-3	TGTGCCAGCAATATCCTGAGTGACTCTGGAAACACCATATATTTT	CASNILSDSGNTIYF
TRBV6-1	TRBD2	few	TRBJ2-7	TGTGCCAGCAGTGAAAGGTGGCGGGGGGTCTACGAGCAGTACTTC	CASSERWRGVYEQYF
TRBV12-5	.	.	TRBJ1-2	TGTGGGGGGCTAGGCCAGGGACCGTTGTATGGCTACACCTTC	CGGLGQGPLYGYTF
TRBV2	.	.	TRBJ1-3	TGTGCCAGCAGTGAGGCAGGAAACACCATATATTTT	CASSEAGNTIYF
TRBV7-2	.	few	TRBJ1-6	TGTGCCAGCAGCGGGCGGTTCACGAGGGATTCACCCCTCCACTTT	CASSGRFTRDSPLHF
TRBV9	.	.	TRBJ1-2	TGTGCCAGCAGCCTAGTGGGGGGTGGCTACACCTTC	CASSLVGGGYTF
TRBV28	TRBD2	.	TRBJ2-5	TGTGCCGGCCGCCGGGCGGGGGGAACGGAGGAGACCCAGTACTTC	CAGRRAGGTEETQYF
TRBV7-2	TRBD1	once	TRBJ2-5	TGTGCCAGCAGCTCAAGACAGGGAAGGGCGGGAGAGACCCAGTACTTC	CASSSRQGRAGETQYF
TRBV6-6	.	.	TRBJ2-2	TGTGCCAGCAGTCTACAAGACACCGGGGAGCTGTTTTTT	CASSLQDTGELFF
TRBV19	.	.	TRBJ1-5	TGTGCCAGTAGTATATCCCCCGGCTCCCTGGGGCGTAGCAATCAGCCCCAGCATTTT	CASSISPGSLGRSNQPQHF
TRBV3-1/TRBV3-2	TRBD2	.	TRBJ2-1	TGTGCCAGCAGCCGGACTAGCGGGGGCAATGAGCAGTTCTTC	CASSRTSGGNEQFF
TRBV2	.	.	TRBJ1-2	TGTGCCAGCAGTGTATCGACAGCTAGCTATGGCTACACCTTC	CASSVSTASYGYTF
TRBV6-2/TRBV6-3	.	.	TRBJ1-5	TGTGCCAGCAGTTACTGGGGGGGGCTCGGTCAGCCCCAGCATTTT	CASSYWGGLGQPQHF
TRBV29-1	TRBD1	.	TRBJ2-7	TGCAGCGTTGGAGGACAGGGGAACTCCTACGAGCAGTACTTC	CSVGGQGNSYEQYF
TRBV4-3	TRBD1	.	TRBJ2-2	TGCGCCAGCAGCCAAGGAGGGGGCCCGAACACCGGGGAGCTGTTTTTT	CASSQGGGPNTGELFF
TRBV6-5	TRBD2	.	TRBJ2-4	TGTGCCAGCAGTTACGCGGGGGGGCCTGGAAACATTCAGTACTTC	CASSYAGGPGNIQYF
TRBV4-3	TRBD1	many	TRBJ1-4	TGCGCCAGCAGCCAAGATGGGACAGGGGGATATAATGAAAAACTGTTTTTT	CASSQDGTGGYNEKLFF
TRBV5-5	.	once	TRBJ1-3	TGTGCCAGCAGCCCCGGGGTCAGCTCTGGAAACACCATATATTTT	CASSPGVSSGNTIYF
TRBV5-1	TRBD2	.	TRBJ2-1	TGCGCCAGCAGCGTAACCCCCGGGACTAGTGAAGATGAGCAGTTCTTC	CASSVTPGTSEDEQFF
TRBV24-1	TRBD1	.	TRBJ1-6	TGTGCCACCAGTGAGCCTGACAGGGGAGGTAATTCACCCCTCCACTTT	CATSEPDRGGNSPLHF
TRBV18	TRBD1	.	TRBJ2-7	TGTGCCAGCTCAAGGGACAGAGCCTACGAGCAGTACTTC	CASSRDRAYEQYF
TRBV6-5	TRBD1	.	TRBJ1-4	TGTGCCAGCAGTCCCGGACAGGGTCGGGAAAAACTGTTTTTT	CASSPGQGREKLFF
TRBV6-2/TRBV6-3	.	.	TRBJ1-1	TGTGCCAGCAGTTACTCGACAGAGCTGAACACTGAAGCTTTCTTT	CASSYSTELNTEAFF
TRBV6-4	.	.	TRBJ2-1	TGTGCCAGCAGGGCTCTGTACATGGGGCCGCTAGAGCAGTTCTTC	CASRALYMGPLEQFF
TRBV2	TRBD1	.	TRBJ1-6	TGTGCCAGCAATGGGGGCAGGGGGGATTCACCCCTCCACTTT	CASNGGRGDSPLHF
TRBV4-2	TRBD2	.	TRBJ2-3	TGTGCCAGCAGCCAGGGGGGGTTGGATAGCACAGATACGCAGTATTTT	CASSQGGLDSTDTQYF
TRBV19	.	.	TRBJ1-1	TGTGCCAGTAGACCCCAGGGAATGGGCACTGAAGCTTTCTTT	CASRPQGMGTEAFF
TRBV18	TRBD1	.	TRBJ2-7	TGTGCCAGCTCACGGGACAGAAAATACGAGCAGTACTTC	CASSRDRKYEQYF
TRBV12-3/TRBV12-4	.	.	TRBJ2-7	TGTGCCAGCAGTTTAAAAGCACTCGGCGAGCAGTACTTC	CASSLKALGEQYF
TRBV12-5	TRBD1	.	TRBJ1-2	TGTGCTAGTGGTTTGGGGACAGGGCCAAACTATGGCTACACCTTC	CASGLGTGPNYGYTF
TRBV7-9	TRBD1	.	TRBJ1-2	TGTGCCAGCAGCTTATGGACAGGGGAGGGAGGCTACACCTTC	CASSLWTGEGGYTF
TRBV6-5	.	.	TRBJ1-2	TGTGCCAGCAGTTACCACCCTACAGGGTCGTCCTATGGCTACACCTTC	CASSYHPTGSSYGYTF
TRBV19	TRBD1	.	TRBJ1-2	TGTGCCAGTAGCGGACAGGGTCGGGGCTACACCTTC	CASSGQGRGYTF
TRBV19	.	.	TRBJ2-2	TGTGCCAGTACCAGGGGGGCAGTCGGGGAGCTGTTTTTT	CASTRGAVGELFF
TRBV5-1	.	.	TRBJ2-7	TGCGCCAGCAGCAGTAGGGACTCCTCCTACGAGCAGTACTTC	CASSSRDSSYEQYF
TRBV19	.	.	TRBJ2-6	TGTGCCAGTAGTATGAGGAGCTACTCTGGGGCCAACGTCCTGACTTTC	CASSMRSYSGANVLTF
TRBV9	TRBD2	.	TRBJ2-3	TGTGCCAGCAGCGTAGGACTAGCGGGGGGATATACGCAGTATTTT	CASSVGLAGGYTQYF
TRBV7-2	.	.	TRBJ2-7	TGTGCCAGCAGCGATCGGGGCAGGGGTAGCTACGAGCAGTACTTC	CASSDRGRGSYEQYF
TRBV7-3	.	.	TRBJ2-1	TGTGCCAGCAGCCCTCGGACTGGGAGCTCCTACAATGAGCAGTTCTTC	CASSPRTGSSYNEQFF
TRBV2	.	.	TRBJ2-7	TGTGCCAGCAGTGGAGAGGGAGTGGGGGAGCAGTACTTC	CASSGEGVGEQYF
TRBV4-1	.	.	TRBJ2-7	TGCGCCAGCAGCCAAGTCCTGGCAGGGGCCTACGAGCAGTACTTC	CASSQVLAGAYEQYF
TRBV7-8	.	.	TRBJ2-3	TGTGCCAGCAGCCCGCCGAGGGATACGCAGTATTTT	CASSPPRDTQYF
TRBV10-2	.	.	TRBJ1-1	TGCGCCAGCAGTTTCGGGAACACTGAAGCTTTCTTT	CASSFGNTEAFF
TRBV6-5	TRBD1	once	TRBJ2-1	TGTGCCAGCCGGACAGGCTCCTACAATGAGCAGTTCTTC	CASRTGSYNEQFF